Presented here are 7 T cell receptor beta chains from one specimen sequenced in a study of blood T cell repertoires in COVID-19. This table comes from immunoSEQ multiplex PCR, and its TCRdb copy is limited to in-frame clones, with some not included. The table records some 150,000 clones, roughly 80% of them present only once. Material for sequencing was peripheral blood. Receptor source: a man between 65 and 79 years old with acute or convalescent COVID-19.

V and J are TRBV27 and TRBJ2-1; possible D gene TRBD1, 6 bases. CDR3 size: 15 residues. Germline lookup yields CDR1 MNHEY and CDR2 SMNVEV (reference sequence). Trimming left V 2 bases short and J 5 bases short, with 13 bases between. CDR3 sequence: CASSLGGQPNNEQFF. The CDR3 region has the DNA TGTGCCAGCAGTTTAGGAGGACAGCCCAACAATGAGCAGTTCTTC.

The rearrangement joins TRBV9 to TRBJ2-2, with D perhaps TRBD2 (6 bases). The CDR3 covers 13 residues. Trimming removed 2 bases from V and 7 bases from J, with 9 bases in between. Looked up from germline, CDR1 is SGDLS and CDR2 is YYNGEE. The chain's CDR3 is CASSVQGGGELFF. Written as DNA, the CDR3 is TGTGCCAGCAGCGTTCAGGGAGGCGGGGAGCTGTTTTTT. Supplemented by reference TRBV9 and TRBJ2-2, the full variable domain reads DSGVTQTPKHLITATGQRVTLRCSPRSGDLSVYWYQQSLDQGLQFLIQYYNGEERAKGNILERFSAQQFPDLHSELNLSSLELGDSALYFCASSVQGGGELFFGEGSRLTVL.

This clone appeared a single time. The chain employs TRBV6-6 and TRBJ1-3; a possible D gene is TRBD1 (6 bases). The V gene's germline CDR1 is MNHNY and CDR2 SVGAGI (reference sequence). The CDR3 totals 13 residues. The V gene lost 6 bases and the J gene lost 4 bases, with 10 bases spanning the gap. CDR3 residues: CASSHREGNTIYF. Written as DNA, the CDR3 is TGTGCCAGCAGCCACAGGGAGGGAAACACCATATATTTT.

This clone was seen only once. V is TRBV5-6 and J is TRBJ2-5; 7 bases agree with TRBD1. The CDR3 is 16 residues long. Germline assignment: CDR1 SGHDT and CDR2 YYEEEE. V gave up 3 bases and J gave up 3 bases; unmatched junction bases: 11. The CDR3 region is CASSSGQALWEETQYF. The CDR3 DNA reads as TGTGCCAGCAGCTCCGGACAGGCACTATGGGAAGAGACCCAGTACTTC.

This chain connects TRBV12-1 to TRBJ1-2. TRBV12-1 is a documented pseudogene. The CDR3 extends over 12 amino acids. Here the CDR3 reads CASSLASGGYTF. In DNA, the CDR3 is TGTGCCAGCAGCCTCGCTTCGGGGGGCTACACCTTC.

The chain carries TRBV19 and TRBJ2-3; 15 nucleotides align to TRBD2. Germline loops: CDR1 LNHDA, CDR2 SQIVND (reference sequence). The CDR3 is made up of 19 amino acids. J was trimmed by 0 bases and V by 5 bases; bases with no gene match: 9. For the CDR3, the DNA is TGTGCCAGTAGTCCAAGGACTAGCGGGAGGGGGTCTAGCACAGATACGCAGTATTTT. This translates into CASSPRTSGRGSSTDTQYF.

The chain uses TRBV7-3 and TRBJ1-5, with D possibly TRBD1 on 6 matching bases. The length of the CDR3 is 17 residues. The V and J ends lost 2 bases and 0 bases respectively, with 14 bases between them. Germline V gives CDR1 SGHTA, CDR2 FQGTGA. CDR3 amino acids: CASSLLGGPTSNQPQHF. CDR3 coding DNA: TGTGCCAGCAGCTTACTGGGGGGGCCTACTAGCAATCAGCCCCAGCATTTT.